The 20 T cell receptor beta chains below were found in one sample sequenced in a study of T cell repertoires in cytomegalovirus infection. Their cognate antigens are unknown. TCRdb independently ran MiXCR on the reads; one entry per CDR3 protein. The table records under 95,000 distinct CDR3 sequences, roughly half of them present only once. The input for sequencing was CD8+ T cells from cultured PBMCs, taken from culture after CMV antigen stimulation. These receptors were taken from a human donor in good health (CMV status not recorded). Some clones in this sample may be carry-over from other donors' samples.

This clonotype has just a few counts. The chain joins TRBV7-6 to TRBJ2-1; TRBD1 agrees at 9 bases. The germline gives CDR1 SGHVS, CDR2 FNYEAQ. CDR3 length equals 15 residues. J was trimmed by 5 bases and V by 4 bases; bases with no gene match: 6. The CDR3 loop reads CASSSPGTGNNEQFF. The CDR3 bases are TGTGCCAGCAGCTCCCCCGGGACAGGGAACAATGAGCAGTTCTTC.

The chain combines TRBV6-6 with TRBJ2-7, with D tentatively TRBD1 or TRBD2 (5 bases each). The length of the CDR3 is 15 residues. Trimming cost V 5 bases and J 0 bases, with 14 bases left between them. CDR1 MNHNY and CDR2 SVGAGI come from the germline V gene (reference sequence). For the CDR3, the DNA is TGTGCCAGCAGTCTCATCGGGACGGTCTCCTACGAGCAGTACTTC. Translated: CASSLIGTVSYEQYF.

J is TRBJ2-5 and V is TRBV6-2 or TRBV6-3; possibly TRBD2 for D (5 bases). This CDR3 contains 14 residues. Germline values: CDR1 MNHEY, CDR2 SVGEGT. Trimming took off 0 bases at V and 4 bases at J, with 9 bases between the two ends. The CDR3 coding sequence is TGTGCCAGCAGTTACTCGAGGGCATCAGAGACCCAGTACTTC. It translates to CASSYSRASETQYF.

The table lists this clonotype with a few counts. V usage is TRBV7-2 and J usage is TRBJ2-3, with 8 positions matching TRBD2. The length of the CDR3 is 15 residues. V was pared by 2 bases and J by 4 bases, with 5 bases of the junction left unmatched. In germline, CDR1 is SGHTA, CDR2 FQGNSA. In nucleotides, the CDR3 is TGTGCCAGCAGCTTATCGTCAGCGGGGGCAGATACGCAGTATTTT. Its translation: CASSLSSAGADTQYF.

This clonotype has just a few counts. The chain joins TRBV7-2 to TRBJ2-1, with D perhaps TRBD2 (6 bases). The CDR3 totals 13 residues. The V end lost 5 bases, the J end lost 8 bases, and 13 bases lay between the germline ends. Germline CDR1 is SGHTA and CDR2 is FQGNSA. The CDR3 sequence is CASSKSLADEQFF. The CDR3 DNA sequence: TGTGCCAGCAGCAAGTCCTTAGCGGATGAGCAGTTCTTC. Complete variable domain (other parts from reference TRBV7-2 and TRBJ2-1): GAGVSQSPSNKVTEKGKDVELRCDPISGHTALYWYRQSLGQGLEFLIYFQGNSAPDKSGLPSDRFSAERTGGSVSTLTIQRTQQEDSAVYLCASSKSLADEQFFGPGTRLTVL.

The chain uses TRBV20-1 and TRBJ2-3; D is unclear. CDR1 is DFQATT and CDR2 is SNEGSKA in the germline V gene (reference sequence). This CDR3 is 15 amino acids long. Trimming removed 0 bases from V and 5 bases from J, with 15 bases in between. The CDR3 protein is CSARDRSDVKDTQYF. The DNA for the CDR3 is TGCAGTGCTAGAGATAGGAGCGACGTAAAAGATACGCAGTATTTT.

The chain couples TRBV24-1 to TRBJ2-3, with TRBD1 matching 8 bases. The CDR3 is 13 residues long. With 0 bases clipped from V and 11 bases from J, the junction kept 3 bases outside the gene matches. CDR1 is KGHDR, CDR2 SFDVKD, per germline. The CDR3: CATSDLPTGEQYF. Here the CDR3 DNA reads TGTGCCACCAGTGATTTGCCGACAGGGGAGCAGTATTTT.

V is TRBV7-2 and J is TRBJ2-2; D gene unclear. Germline CDR1 and CDR2: SGHTA and FQGNSA. This CDR3 spans 16 amino acids. Trimming left V 5 bases short and J 4 bases short, with 17 bases between. The CDR3 region is CASSILGQVSTGELFF. The CDR3 DNA reads TGTGCCAGCAGCATCCTAGGTCAAGTGAGCACCGGGGAGCTGTTTTTT.

This clonotype was detected only a few times. This chain connects TRBV27 to TRBJ1-1; D is ambiguous. The CDR3 runs 14 residues. V gave up 2 bases and J gave up 4 bases, with 11 bases separating them. CDR1 is MNHEY, CDR2 SMNVEV, per germline (reference sequence). For the CDR3, the DNA is TGTGCCAGCAGTTTAGGGAGGCTCGGCACTGAAGCTTTCTTT. Its translation is CASSLGRLGTEAFF.

This chain links TRBV2 with TRBJ1-5; possibly TRBD1 for D (6 bases). There are 17 residues in the CDR3. CDR1 is SNHLY, CDR2 FYNNEI, per germline. Trimming pared 0 bases from V and 0 bases from J, leaving 12 bases between. CDR3 sequence: CASSEAGRGPSNQPQHF. For the CDR3, the DNA is TGTGCCAGCAGTGAAGCAGGCAGGGGCCCTAGCAATCAGCCCCAGCATTTT. Using reference TRBV2 and TRBJ1-5 for the parts outside the CDR3, the full variable domain is EPEVTQTPSHQVTQMGQEVILRCVPISNHLYFYWYRQILGQKVEFLVSFYNNEISEKSEIFDDQFSVERPDGSNFTLKIRSTKLEDSAMYFCASSEAGRGPSNQPQHFGDGTRLSIL.

The rearrangement joins TRBV13 to TRBJ2-7; the D gene is possibly TRBD2 (5 bases). The V end was cut by 0 bases, the J end by 3 bases, with 9 bases between. There are 14 residues in the CDR3. CDR1 and CDR2 from the germline V gene are PRHDT and FYEKMQ (reference sequence). CDR3 nucleotide sequence: TGTGCCAGCAGCTTAGGGTCCGGGGACTACGAGCAGTACTTC. Amino acids: CASSLGSGDYEQYF.

The J gene is TRBJ2-7, the V gene TRBV9, with D maybe TRBD1 (7 bases). V lost 0 bases, J lost 5 bases, and 12 bases lay in between. The CDR3 loop spans 14 amino acids. Germline CDR1 is SGDLS and CDR2 is YYNGEE. Here the CDR3 reads CASSVAGGWDEQYF. Written as DNA, the CDR3 is TGTGCCAGCAGCGTAGCAGGGGGGTGGGACGAGCAGTACTTC.

This clonotype showed up just a few times. The V call is TRBV7-9, the J call TRBJ2-7, with TRBD1 identical over 11 bases. Trimming removed 4 bases from V and 2 bases from J; junction bases left unmatched: 10. CDR3 length equals 17 residues. Looked up from germline, CDR1 is SEHNR and CDR2 is FQNEAQ (reference sequence). The CDR3 sequence: CASSSSARDRGTYEQYF. The DNA of the CDR3 is TGTGCCAGCAGCTCCTCAGCCCGGGACAGGGGGACCTACGAGCAGTACTTC.

This clonotype was observed a few times. This chain links TRBV6-1 with TRBJ2-7; weak D call: TRBD1 (5 bases). Per germline, CDR1 MNHNS and CDR2 SASEGT. V lost 5 bases and J lost 7, with 18 bases in between. CDR3 size: 14 residues. Written as DNA, the CDR3 is TGTGCCAGCAGTTTCACTCCCCAGGGAAAAGAGCAGTACTTC. It codes for CASSFTPQGKEQYF.

This clonotype was observed once. J is TRBJ1-3 and V is TRBV7-1; D is uncertain. TRBV7-1 is flagged as an ORF with uncertain function. V dropped 8 bases and J dropped 7 bases, with 12 bases sitting between them. This CDR3 contains 12 residues. The CDR3 region is CASRDIGNTIYF. DNA of the CDR3: TGTGCCAGCCGGGATATTGGGAACACCATATATTTT.

There are a few counts of this clonotype. The chain joins TRBV6-1 to TRBJ2-7; D ambiguous. This CDR3 has 10 residues. Germline CDR1 is MNHNS and CDR2 is SASEGT. Trimming shortened V by 7 bases and J by 1 base, and 2 bases separated the two germline ends. The CDR3 loop is CASKSYEQYF. CDR3 bases: TGTGCCAGCAAATCCTACGAGCAGTACTTC.

The chain carries TRBV7-6 and TRBJ1-3; D gene unclear. There are 12 residues in the CDR3. CDR1 and CDR2 from the germline V gene are SGHVS and FNYEAQ. V shed 5 bases and J shed 3 bases, with 5 bases lying between them. The CDR3 DNA reads as TGTGCCAGCAGCCCCGGTGGAAACACCATATATTTT. Encoded protein: CASSPGGNTIYF.

CDR3 sequence (DNA): TGTGCCAGTACCCTTGCCGGTCGGAGGAGCACTGAAGCTTTCTTT. It yields the protein CASTLAGRRSTEAFF. The chain employs TRBV19 and TRBJ1-1; D gene ambiguous. Germline V lookup: CDR1 LNHDA, CDR2 SQIVND (reference sequence). The CDR3 is 15 residues long. Between the trimmed V and J ends, which lost 7 bases and 4 bases, there was a span of 19 bases.

The J gene is TRBJ1-1, the V gene TRBV6-6; TRBD1 is a possible D gene (5 bases). CDR1 and CDR2 (germline): MNHNY, SVGAGI (reference sequence). The CDR3 totals 14 residues. Deletions cut 7 bases from V and 5 bases from J, with 17 bases between. CDR3 loop: CASIPGPWGTEAFF. The CDR3 nucleotides are TGTGCCAGCATCCCCGGCCCCTGGGGGACTGAAGCTTTCTTT.

The gene calls are TRBV7-8 and TRBJ2-7; 13 nucleotides match TRBD2. Germline assignment: CDR1 SGHVS and CDR2 FQNEAQ. The CDR3 loop spans 17 amino acids. V lost 5 bases and J lost 3; bases outside the gene matches: 10. This chain's CDR3 is CASSAGTSGVLGYEQYF. In nucleotides, the CDR3 is TGTGCCAGCAGCGCCGGGACTAGCGGGGTTCTGGGCTACGAGCAGTACTTC.